This TCR beta chain was documented in a study of blood T cell repertoires in COVID-19. This CDR3 spans 14 amino acids. Germline CDR1 is LNHDA and CDR2 is SQIVND (reference sequence). The V and J ends lost 4 bases and 2 bases respectively, with 10 bases between them. Per the authors' pipeline: Reference gene primer amplification in the assay estimated nucleated cell counts. Generated by immunoSEQ multiplex PCR, the TCRdb table keeps only in-frame clones and is missing some. V and J calls and clone size come straight from that table; D and trimming were deduced from the DNA. The repertoire holds roughly 250,000 clones, with approximately 84% as singletons.

This sequence originates from a man in his forties or fifties with active or convalescent COVID-19. The chain has TRBV19 and TRBJ2-3, with D possibly matching TRBD2 (6 bases). Sequenced material: peripheral blood. CDR3 sequence reads: CASSRGRDTDTQYF. CDR3 in DNA: TGTGCCAGTAGTAGAGGGCGGGACACAGATACGCAGTATTTT. Full variable domain (outside the CDR3, taken from reference TRBV19 and TRBJ2-3): DGGITQSPKYLFRKEGQNVTLSCEQNLNHDAMYWYRQDPGQGLRLIYYSQIVNDFQKGDIAEGYSVSREKKESFPLTVTSAQKNPTAFYLCASSRGRDTDTQYFGPGTRLTVL.